These T cell receptor beta chains were read from a single sample in a study of immune cell composition in non-small cell lung cancer. Using immunoSEQ multiplex PCR, the repertoire was profiled, and TCRdb retains in-frame clones only, with some absent. This sample yields 13,000 to 15,000 clones, of which 81% are seen a single time; roughly 10% belongs to the top ten. Sequencing was carried out using lung tumor tissue. The receptors originated from a human donor with non-small cell lung cancer. Both conserved end residues are part of each CDR3. The D gene is left open where the match is weak. Clone size appears in some rows only: once, few, many, or a class for an expanded clone.

TRBD2	TRBV4-1	-	TRBJ2-5	TGCGCCAGCAGCCAAGAGGCCCCGGGGACTAGACAAGAGACCCAGTACTTC	CASSQEAPGTRQETQYF
-	TRBV11-2	-	TRBJ1-1	TGTGCCAGCAGCTTAACCCTGACCGCTTTCTTT	CASSLTLTAFF
-	TRBV7-2	-	TRBJ2-1	TGTGCCAGCAGCTCTGGACTGGCGACAGGTGAGCAGTTCTTC	CASSSGLATGEQFF
-	TRBV30	-	TRBJ1-5	TGTGCCTGGAGTGGCAGCAATCAGCCCCAGCATTTT	CAWSGSNQPQHF
-	TRBV19	-	TRBJ1-3	TGTGCCAGTAGTATAGCTGGCGGACCGGGTGGAAACACCATATATTTT	CASSIAGGPGGNTIYF
TRBD2	TRBV27	-	TRBJ2-2	TGTGCCAGCAGTTTACGGACTAGCGGGAGAAAGACCGGGGAGCTGTTTTTT	CASSLRTSGRKTGELFF
TRBD1	TRBV15	-	TRBJ2-1	TGTGCCACCAGCTGGCTAATGGCGGGACAGGGAGATGAGCAGTTCTTC	CATSWLMAGQGDEQFF
-	TRBV28	-	TRBJ1-4	TGTGCCAGCAGTTTAGGCGACTTCGGTGGGAGAAAACTGTTTTTT	CASSLGDFGGRKLFF
-	TRBV10-3	once	TRBJ2-4	TGTGCCATCAGTGAATGGCAGGGAGAAAACATTCAGTACTTC	CAISEWQGENIQYF
-	TRBV19	-	TRBJ1-5	TGTGCCAGTAGTATCTACCAGAGGGGTCAGCCCCAGCATTTT	CASSIYQRGQPQHF
-	TRBV6-6	-	TRBJ1-6	TGTGCCAGCAGCGGTCTCAGTTCACCCCTCCACTTT	CASSGLSSPLHF
TRBD2	TRBV28	-	TRBJ2-2	TGTGCCAGTAAACGGACTAGCGGTAACACCGGGGAGCTGTTTTTT	CASKRTSGNTGELFF
TRBD1	TRBV4-2	-	TRBJ2-5	TGTGCCAGCAGCCCCCAGGGGGAGACGGAGACCCAGTACTTC	CASSPQGETETQYF
-	TRBV15	few	TRBJ2-7	TGTGCCACCAGCAGAGTAGTAGCAGACAATCTCGAGCAGTACTTC	CATSRVVADNLEQYF
-	TRBV5-1	-	TRBJ1-1	TGCGCCAGCAGCTTGGAATCAGGGATAACTGAAGCTTTCTTT	CASSLESGITEAFF
-	TRBV7-9	few	TRBJ1-5	TGTGCCAGCAGCTTAGCAGGGAAGGGGCAGCCCCAGCATTTT	CASSLAGKGQPQHF
-	TRBV19	-	TRBJ1-2	TGTGCCAGTAGTCCTCTTGGGACCGGGGGATCGTTTAGTGGCTACACCTTC	CASSPLGTGGSFSGYTF
-	TRBV19	few	TRBJ2-7	TGTGCCAGTAGTATTGGACGATCCTACGAGCAGTACTTC	CASSIGRSYEQYF
-	TRBV10-3	-	TRBJ1-1	TGTGCCATCAGTGACCCGGGAGTCGAGAACACTGAAGCTTTCTTT	CAISDPGVENTEAFF
-	TRBV14	-	TRBJ2-7	TGTGCCAGCAGCCAAGACCAGGACGTACGTTTTAGCGAGCAGTACTTC	CASSQDQDVRFSEQYF
-	TRBV21-1	once	TRBJ2-5	TGTGCCACCAGAGAAGGACTAGCGGGGAAGGGAGAGACCCAGTACTTC	CATREGLAGKGETQYF
-	TRBV19	-	TRBJ1-4	TGTGCCAGTAGTACTGGGGAGGGAAAACTGTTTTTT	CASSTGEGKLFF
-	TRBV4-2	-	TRBJ2-3	TGTGCCAGCAGCCAAGATAGGACCACAGATACGCAGTATTTT	CASSQDRTTDTQYF
-	TRBV21-1	-	TRBJ1-5	TGTGCCAGCGGGGGTTCGCGCAATCAGCCCCAGCATTTT	CASGGSRNQPQHF
TRBD2	TRBV10-3	-	TRBJ2-1	TGTGCCATCTTGAGACTAGCGGGATCGAATGAGCAGTTCTTC	CAILRLAGSNEQFF
-	TRBV15	-	TRBJ2-2	TGTGCCACCAGGGCCCTTCCAAACACCGGGGAGCTGTTTTTT	CATRALPNTGELFF
TRBD2	TRBV2	-	TRBJ2-7	TGTGCCAGCAGTTCGGCTAGCGGGAGAGTCGAGCAGTACTTC	CASSSASGRVEQYF
-	TRBV11-3	once	TRBJ2-3	TGTGCCAGCAGCCGTTTGGTCGATACGCAGTATTTT	CASSRLVDTQYF
TRBD2	TRBV6-6	few	TRBJ2-7	TGTGCCAGCACCGGGAGGAGCTCCTACGAGCAGTACTTC	CASTGRSSYEQYF